Presented here are 29 T cell receptor beta chains from one specimen sequenced in a study of human thymus T cells. Corrective heart surgery yielded resections, and these provided the thymus tissue. Assay used: immunoSEQ multiplex PCR; TCRdb lists only in-frame clones, some missing. The data show about 120,000 clones, with around 96% seen just once and 0.02% to 0.03% held by the top ten. Sequences were obtained from thymus tissue. Receptors originate from a boy younger than two with a congenital heart defect but otherwise immunologically healthy.

CDR3 nucleotide sequence: TGTGCCAGAAGCCGGTTCAAGGCCGGAGAGACCCAGTACTTC. It yields the protein CARSRFKAGETQYF. The chain is built from TRBV5-3 and TRBJ2-5; no reliable D call. TRBV5-3 is treated as an ORF (open reading frame) with a function not yet certain. This CDR3 comprises 14 residues. The V gene lost 4 bases and the J gene lost 4 bases, with 14 bases spanning the gap.

The V and J genes are TRBV27 and TRBJ2-7, with 8 nucleotides matching TRBD2. V dropped 5 bases and J dropped 2; count of bases not matched to a gene: 11. CDR1 MNHEY and CDR2 SMNVEV come from the germline V gene (reference sequence). This CDR3 spans 16 amino acids. The CDR3, as DNA: TGTGCCAGCAGTCCGGGGGGGCTAGGGCTTCCCTACGAGCAGTACTTC. Its translation is CASSPGGLGLPYEQYF.

The V and J genes are TRBV15 and TRBJ2-7, with TRBD1 matching over 9 bases. CDR1 and CDR2 (germline): LNHNV, YYDKDF (reference sequence). The ends lost 4 bases at V and 6 bases at J; junction bases unmatched: 10. This CDR3 has 15 amino acids. CDR3 loop: CATSTGTGNSCEQYF. CDR3 coding DNA: TGTGCCACCAGCACCGGGACAGGGAATAGCTGCGAGCAGTACTTC. Supplemented by reference TRBV15 and TRBJ2-7, the full variable domain reads DAMVIQNPRYQVTQFGKPVTLSCSQTLNHNVMYWYQQKSSQAPKLLFHYYDKDFNNEADTPDNFQSRRPNTSFCFLDIRSPGLGDTAMYLCATSTGTGNSCEQYFGPGTRLTVT.

This chain links TRBV7-9 with TRBJ2-1, with D possibly TRBD1 on 5 matching bases. The V end lost 0 bases, the J end lost 6 bases, and 9 bases lay between the germline ends. The CDR3 runs 14 residues. Germline V lookup: CDR1 SEHNR, CDR2 FQNEAQ (reference sequence). CDR3 DNA: TGTGCCAGCAGCTTAGCGGCGACAGCCAATGAGCAGTTCTTC. Encoded protein: CASSLAATANEQFF.

The chain links TRBV10-1 to TRBJ2-7; possibly TRBD1 for D (6 bases). The CDR3 sequence is 13 residues long. The germline V gene has CDR1 WNHNN and CDR2 SYGVQD (reference sequence). V was cut by 2 bases and J by 3 bases, with 8 bases left in between. CDR3 in amino acids: CASSETGYYEQYF. In DNA, the CDR3 is TGCGCCAGCAGTGAGACAGGGTACTACGAGCAGTACTTC.

The chain couples TRBV7-9 to TRBJ1-2; D unclear. Between the trimmed V and J ends, which lost 1 base and 4 bases, there was a span of 7 bases. There are 13 residues in the CDR3. In germline, CDR1 is SEHNR, CDR2 FQNEAQ (reference sequence). CDR3 sequence: CASSLDMGYGYTF. The CDR3 DNA follows: TGTGCCAGCAGCTTAGACATGGGCTATGGCTACACCTTC. Full variable domain (missing parts from reference TRBV7-9 and TRBJ1-2): DTGVSQNPRHKITKRGQNVTFRCDPISEHNRLYWYRQTLGQGPEFLTYFQNEAQLEKSRLLSDRFSAERPKGSFSTLEIQRTEQGDSAMYLCASSLDMGYGYTFGSGTRLTVV.

This chain's CDR3 is CASSQGESGGYTF. The CDR3, as DNA: TGCGCCAGCAGCCAAGGTGAGAGCGGCGGCTACACCTTC. The V and J genes are TRBV4-1 and TRBJ1-2; D is ambiguous. Between the trimmed V and J ends, which lost 1 base and 8 bases, there was a span of 11 bases. CDR3 length: 13 amino acids. CDR1 is MGHRA and CDR2 is YSYEKL in the germline V gene.

CDR3 region: CASSSTGLVGETQYF. Written as DNA, the CDR3 is TGTGCCAGCAGCTCCACGGGACTAGTAGGGGAGACCCAGTACTTC. The chain employs TRBV7-3 and TRBJ2-5; 8 positions match TRBD2. The CDR3 loop spans 15 amino acids. CDR1 is SGHTA and CDR2 is FQGTGA in the germline V gene. The V and J ends lost 4 bases and 5 bases, in that order; junction bases with no gene match: 9.

V gene TRBV2 combines with J gene TRBJ2-7; TRBD2 matches 9 bases. After removal of 0 bases from V and 4 bases from J, the junction contained 16 bases not matched to a gene. Germline V gene sequence: CDR1 SNHLY, CDR2 FYNNEI. This CDR3 contains 19 residues. The chain's CDR3 is CASSEARGAGGLLSYEQYF. CDR3 nucleotide sequence: TGTGCCAGCAGTGAAGCTAGAGGAGCGGGGGGTCTACTTTCATACGAGCAGTACTTC.

This chain joins TRBV30 and TRBJ1-4; no firm D call. With 1 base removed from V and 10 bases from J, the gap between germline ends came to 13 bases. This CDR3 is built from 13 residues. CDR1 GTSNPN and CDR2 SVGIG come from the germline V gene (reference sequence). CDR3 amino acids: CAWSDSGEGKLFF. For the CDR3, the DNA is TGTGCCTGGAGTGACAGTGGTGAGGGAAAACTGTTTTTT.

This clone showed up just once. This chain joins TRBV11-3 and TRBJ2-2; a weak D match, TRBD2 (7 bases). The germline V and J ends were trimmed by 1 base and 0 bases, with 9 bases remaining between them. The CDR3 sequence is 16 residues long. Germline CDR1 and CDR2: SGHNT and YENEEA. CDR3 sequence: CASSLGGGPNTGELFF. The CDR3 DNA follows: TGTGCCAGCAGCTTAGGCGGGGGCCCGAACACCGGGGAGCTGTTTTTT.

The V gene is TRBV13, the J gene TRBJ1-2; D ambiguous. Trimming took off 5 bases at V and 6 bases at J, with 10 bases between the two ends. The CDR3 length is 12 residues. Germline V lookup: CDR1 PRHDT, CDR2 FYEKMQ (reference sequence). CDR3 nucleotides: TGTGCCAGCAGCCCCCCGGGGAATGGCTACACCTTC. Protein: CASSPPGNGYTF.

The V gene is TRBV7-3, the J gene TRBJ2-1, with D perhaps TRBD1 or TRBD2 (5 bases each). This CDR3 has 13 residues. Per the germline V gene, CDR1 is SGHTA and CDR2 is FQGTGA. Trimming took 3 bases from V and 5 from J, leaving 8 bases between them. DNA for the CDR3: TGTGCCAGCAGCTTCCGGGGCAACAATGAGCAGTTCTTC. Translation: CASSFRGNNEQFF.

The genes are TRBV2 and TRBJ1-6; D not certain. V was clipped by 6 bases and J by 7 bases, with 4 bases between them. CDR1 and CDR2 from the germline V gene are SNHLY and FYNNEI. This CDR3 contains 11 residues. CDR3 coding DNA: TGTGCCAGCAGCCAGAATTCACCCCTCCACTTT. Translation gives CASSQNSPLHF. Together with reference TRBV2 and TRBJ1-6, the CDR3 gives the full variable domain: EPEVTQTPSHQVTQMGQEVILRCVPISNHLYFYWYRQILGQKVEFLVSFYNNEISEKSEIFDDQFSVERPDGSNFTLKIRSTKLEDSAMYFCASSQNSPLHFGNGTRLTVT.

The rearrangement uses TRBV7-9 and TRBJ1-1; D is possibly TRBD1 (5 bases). Germline V lookup: CDR1 SEHNR, CDR2 FQNEAQ (reference sequence). The CDR3 length is 11 residues. V lost 6 bases and J 9 bases, leaving 11 bases between the germline ends. DNA for the CDR3: TGTGCCAGCAGAGCAGGGAAAAAAGCTTTCTTT. Translated: CASRAGKKAFF.

This chain uses TRBV4-3 with TRBJ2-3; possible D gene TRBD2, 7 bases. The CDR3 totals 17 residues. The germline V and J ends were trimmed by 1 base and 1 base, with 15 bases remaining between them. Germline V CDR1 and CDR2: LGHNA, YSLEER. In DNA, the CDR3 is TGCGCCAGCAGCCAAGGGCTGTGGCGGGGGCGCACAGATACGCAGTATTTT. Protein: CASSQGLWRGRTDTQYF.

V and J are TRBV6-5 and TRBJ2-1; no clear D. Germline-derived CDR1 and CDR2 are MNHEY and SVGAGI. The CDR3 sequence is 11 residues long. Trimming took off 4 bases at V and 8 bases at J, with 6 bases between the two ends. CDR3 nucleotide sequence: TGTGCCAGCAGTTCCATCGATGAGCAGTTCTTC. Translation: CASSSIDEQFF.

This rearrangement joins TRBV4-1 to TRBJ2-5; 11 bases map to TRBD2. V shed 0 bases and J 4 bases; nucleotides not matched to a gene: 4. The V gene's germline CDR1 is MGHRA and CDR2 YSYEKL. This CDR3 region has 16 residues. The CDR3 DNA is TGCGCCAGCAGCCAAGATGTGACTAGCGGGGCAGAGACCCAGTACTTC. Translated: CASSQDVTSGAETQYF.

The rearrangement uses TRBV6-5 and TRBJ2-7, with D tentatively TRBD1 (6 bases). The CDR3 is made up of 14 amino acids. Germline-derived CDR1 and CDR2 are MNHEY and SVGAGI. Trimming left V 2 bases short and J 6 bases short, with 14 bases between. The CDR3 bases are TGTGCCAGCAGTTACCAGGGGTGGGTGGCCGAGCAGTACTTC. Amino acid sequence: CASSYQGWVAEQYF.

This clone was recorded only once. The CDR3 DNA is TGCGCCAGCAGCTTCACTACCAGGGGGTCCATGGGAACCCAGTACTTC. The encoded protein is CASSFTTRGSMGTQYF. The chain uses TRBV5-1 and TRBJ2-5, with TRBD1 matching 7 bases. Germline CDR1 SGHRS, CDR2 YFSETQ. The CDR3 has 16 amino acids. V dropped 2 bases and J dropped 8; count of bases not matched to a gene: 15.

CDR3: CASSPPPLALPPPDTQYF. The CDR3 DNA follows: TGTGCCAGCTCACCACCGCCCCTCGCCCTCCCCCCCCCAGATACGCAGTATTTT. The rearrangement joins TRBV18 to TRBJ2-3, with unresolved D. CDR1 KGHSH and CDR2 LQKENI come from the germline V gene. This CDR3 has 18 amino acids. Trimming stripped 0 bases from V and 4 bases from J, with 20 bases between.

The chain recombines TRBV10-3 with TRBJ1-1, with 7 bases identical to TRBD1. The germline V gene has CDR1 ENHRY and CDR2 SYGVKD. The CDR3 consists of 13 residues. J lost 1 base, V lost 10 bases, and 6 bases had no gene match. The CDR3 here is CASTGDKNTEAFF. In nucleotides, the CDR3 is TGTGCCAGCACAGGGGATAAGAACACTGAAGCTTTCTTT.

This clone was recorded only once. In DNA form, the CDR3 reads TGTGCCAGCAGTCATCCGGACAGGGGAGACTACGAGCAGTACTTC. Its translation is CASSHPDRGDYEQYF. The chain employs TRBV6-5 and TRBJ2-7, with 9 bases aligning to TRBD1. Trimming removed 5 bases from V and 3 bases from J; junction bases left unmatched: 8. This CDR3 is 15 amino acids long. Germline assignment: CDR1 MNHEY and CDR2 SVGAGI.

The CDR3 bases are TGTGCCAGCAGACTCCCGGGACACAAAAAGAGGAACACTGAAGCTTTCTTT. The encoded protein is CASRLPGHKKRNTEAFF. The rearrangement links TRBV28 to TRBJ1-1; possibly TRBD1 for D (6 bases). Germline CDR1 reads MDHEN; CDR2 reads SYDVKM. There are 17 residues in the CDR3. The germline V and J ends were trimmed by 6 bases and 1 base, with 21 bases remaining between them.

The chain links TRBV7-2 to TRBJ2-4; 13 bases fit TRBD2. This CDR3 is built from 15 residues. Trimming cost V 4 bases and J 7 bases; bases outside gene matches: 4. Germline-derived CDR1 and CDR2 are SGHTA and FQGNSA. The CDR3, as DNA: TGTGCCAGCAGCTCCGCGGGACTAGCGGGGAACATTCAGTACTTC. Protein product: CASSSAGLAGNIQYF.

The chain links TRBV28 to TRBJ2-7; 7 nucleotides line up with TRBD2. There are 14 residues in the CDR3. J was trimmed by 0 bases and V by 3 bases; bases with no gene match: 2. Germline V gives CDR1 MDHEN, CDR2 SYDVKM. The CDR3 coding sequence is TGTGCCAGCAGTTTGGGGGGGAGCTCCTACGAGCAGTACTTC. This translates into CASSLGGSSYEQYF.

The chain carries TRBV28 and TRBJ2-7; no definite D call. In germline, CDR1 is MDHEN, CDR2 SYDVKM. The CDR3 totals 13 residues. With 5 bases removed from V and 0 bases from J, the gap between germline ends came to 8 bases. The CDR3 protein is CASSLIGSYEQYF. CDR3 DNA: TGTGCCAGCAGTCTCATCGGCTCCTACGAGCAGTACTTC.

The chain uses TRBV7-2 and TRBJ1-2; 7 bases agree with TRBD1. Germline loops: CDR1 SGHTA, CDR2 FQGNSA. J was trimmed by 2 bases and V by 5 bases; bases with no gene match: 2. The CDR3 is made up of 13 amino acids. Here the CDR3 reads CASSRQGNYGYTF. In nucleotides, the CDR3 is TGTGCCAGCAGCCGACAGGGAAACTATGGCTACACCTTC.

The chain links TRBV4-3 to TRBJ2-7; 9 bases match TRBD1. CDR3 length equals 15 residues. Germline V CDR1 and CDR2: LGHNA, YSLEER. V shed 0 bases and J 4 bases; nucleotides not matched to a gene: 4. CDR3 DNA sequence: TGCGCCAGCAGCCAAGAAGGACAGGGGTTATACGAGCAGTACTTC. Protein product: CASSQEGQGLYEQYF.